This TCR beta chain was sequenced for a study of OX40 agonist ivuxolimab in advanced cancers. General observations from the study: More expanded clones were seen, on average, in CD8+ T cells than in CD4+.

A word on this clone: As yet, its antigen is unknown.

V was pared by 7 bases and J by 6 bases, with 10 bases of the junction left unmatched. CDR1 is SQVTM and CDR2 is ANQGSEA in the germline V gene. CDR3 length equals 15 residues. TCRdb's copy holds only in-frame clones and misses some; the assay was immunoSEQ multiplex PCR. The sample lists about 15,000 clones; approximately 94% were seen once. J is TRBJ2-2 and V is TRBV29-1, with TRBD2 matching 11 bases. This TCR came from an adult with an advanced solid tumor such as melanoma, head and neck, liver or kidney cancer. The sample here was CD4+ or CD8+ T cells sorted from blood, taken in a trial of the OX40 agonist ivuxolimab. The CDR3: CSGATSGNTPGELFF. CDR3 bases: TGCAGCGGCGCGACTAGCGGGAACACTCCCGGGGAGCTGTTTTTT.